Presented here are 2 T cell receptor beta chains from one specimen sequenced in a study of T cells in localized non-small cell lung cancer. Here immunoSEQ multiplex PCR was the method, and the copy in TCRdb shows in-frame clones only, minus some. The table includes 1,500 to 2,000 clones, about 15% detected once. The material sequenced was normal lung tissue next to the tumor, taken before any cancer treatment. These TCRs come from a man between 40 and 70 years old with stage II squamous cell lung carcinoma.

CDR3 amino acids: CASSLVRHPYNEQFF. The CDR3 nucleotides are TGCGCCAGCAGCTTGGTTCGCCACCCCTACAATGAGCAGTTCTTC. The V and J genes are TRBV5-1 and TRBJ2-1; D is undetermined. CDR1 is SGHRS, CDR2 YFSETQ, per germline. The V and J ends lost 0 bases and 2 bases respectively, with 9 bases between them. The CDR3 covers 15 residues.

The rearrangement joins TRBV28 to TRBJ1-2, with D perhaps TRBD1 (6 bases). V was clipped by 3 bases and J by 2 bases, with 10 bases between them. This CDR3 spans 14 amino acids. CDR1 and CDR2 from the germline V gene are MDHEN and SYDVKM. CDR3: CASSLDSSNYGYTF. The DNA of the CDR3 is TGTGCCAGCAGTTTGGACAGCTCCAACTATGGCTACACCTTC.